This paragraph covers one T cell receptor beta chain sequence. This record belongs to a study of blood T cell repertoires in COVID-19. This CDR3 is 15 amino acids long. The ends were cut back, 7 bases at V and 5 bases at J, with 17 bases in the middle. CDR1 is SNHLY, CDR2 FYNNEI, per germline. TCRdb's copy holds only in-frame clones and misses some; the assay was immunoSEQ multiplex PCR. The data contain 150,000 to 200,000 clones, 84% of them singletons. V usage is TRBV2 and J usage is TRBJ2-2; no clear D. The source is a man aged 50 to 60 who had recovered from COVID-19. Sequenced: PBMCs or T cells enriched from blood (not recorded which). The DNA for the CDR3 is TGTGCCAGCAAAAGGCTCGACTTATCTACCGGGGAGCTGTTTTTT. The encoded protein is CASKRLDLSTGELFF.